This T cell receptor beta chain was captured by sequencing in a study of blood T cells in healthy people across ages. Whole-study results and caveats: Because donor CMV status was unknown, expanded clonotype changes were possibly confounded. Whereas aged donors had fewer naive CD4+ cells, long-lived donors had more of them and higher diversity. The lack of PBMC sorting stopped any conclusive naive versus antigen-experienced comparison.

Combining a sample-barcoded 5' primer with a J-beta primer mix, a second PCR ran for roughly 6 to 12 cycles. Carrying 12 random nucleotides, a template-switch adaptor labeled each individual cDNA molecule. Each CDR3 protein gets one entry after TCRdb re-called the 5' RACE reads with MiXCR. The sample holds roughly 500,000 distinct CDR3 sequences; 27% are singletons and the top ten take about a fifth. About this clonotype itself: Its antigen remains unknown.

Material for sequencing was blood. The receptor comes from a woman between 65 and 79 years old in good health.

In DNA, the CDR3 is TGTGCCACCAGCAGAGATCGGGCGCAGCCTAGCACAGATACGCAGTATTTT. Protein: CATSRDRAQPSTDTQYF. This rearrangement joins TRBV15 to TRBJ2-3; D is undetermined. The germline V gene has CDR1 LNHNV and CDR2 YYDKDF (reference sequence). The CDR3 consists of 17 residues. The V end was cut by 0 bases, the J end by 0 bases, with 13 bases between. Full variable domain (rest looked up from reference TRBV15 and TRBJ2-3): DAMVIQNPRYQVTQFGKPVTLSCSQTLNHNVMYWYQQKSSQAPKLLFHYYDKDFNNEADTPDNFQSRRPNTSFCFLDIRSPGLGDTAMYLCATSRDRAQPSTDTQYFGPGTRLTVL.